The rows below give T cell receptor beta chains drawn from one sample of a study of T cells in Graves' hyperthyroidism and ophthalmopathy. From the multiplex PCR reads, TCRdb called clonotypes with MiXCR, one entry per CDR3 protein. The data hold 450,000 to 700,000 distinct CDR3 sequences, with about 45% observed a single time. Sequencing was performed on peripheral blood or thyroid tissue (not recorded which). These receptors originate from an adult woman with Graves' disease, either hyperthyroidism or ophthalmopathy (not recorded which). The CDR3 runs from the conserved cysteine through the conserved F or W. The D gene is left open where the match is weak. The listing skips clone size in some rows; elsewhere it reads once, few, many or a size class.

size	V	J	D	CDR3	DNA
many	TRBV7-8	TRBJ2-7	NA	CASSKIRAYEQYF	TGTGCCAGCAGCAAAATCCGGGCCTACGAGCAGTACTTC
many	TRBV29-1	TRBJ1-1	NA	CSVAPGMNTEAFF	TGCAGCGTTGCACCGGGTATGAACACTGAAGCTTTCTTT
NA	TRBV5-4	TRBJ2-7	NA	CARDWRGKTYEQYF	TGTGCTAGAGATTGGCGGGGAAAAACCTACGAGCAGTACTTC
few	TRBV4-1	TRBJ1-1	TRBD1	CASSQDSLTGGMNTEAFF	TGCGCCAGCAGCCAAGATAGCCTGACAGGGGGAATGAACACTGAAGCTTTCTTT
many	TRBV25-1	TRBJ1-1	TRBD1	CASSDYRQGRAFF	TGTGCCAGCAGTGATTATAGACAGGGTCGAGCTTTCTTT
few	TRBV9	TRBJ2-7	TRBD2	CASSTATGTIASEQYF	TGTGCCAGCAGCACAGCCACCGGGACTATTGCGTCCGAGCAGTACTTC
many	TRBV5-6	TRBJ1-5	NA	CASSAAPQQPQHF	TGTGCCAGCAGTGCGGCACCCCAACAGCCCCAGCATTTT
NA	TRBV12-3/TRBV12-4	TRBJ2-3	NA	CASSPGQIGKDTQYF	TGTGCCAGCAGCCCAGGCCAGATAGGGAAGGATACGCAGTATTTT
many	TRBV7-6	TRBJ1-4	TRBD1	CASRSGTGDEKLFF	TGTGCCAGCAGGTCCGGGACAGGGGACGAAAAACTGTTTTTT
few	TRBV9	TRBJ2-7	TRBD1	CASSRGQSYEQYF	TGTGCTAGTAGCAGGGGGCAATCCTACGAGCAGTACTTC
NA	TRBV20-1	TRBJ1-2	NA	CSARDIQGYGYTF	TGCAGTGCTAGAGATATCCAGGGCTATGGCTACACCTTC
many	TRBV5-1	TRBJ2-7	NA	CASSWTDPSSYEQYF	TGCGCCAGCAGCTGGACAGACCCGAGCTCCTACGAGCAGTACTTC
many	TRBV5-1	TRBJ2-5	NA	CASSPGQVVGETQYF	TGCGCCAGCAGCCCCGGCCAAGTGGTGGGAGAGACCCAGTACTTC
many	TRBV7-2	TRBJ2-5	NA	CASSSPGSRETQYF	TGTGCCAGCAGCTCTCCGGGGTCCCGGGAGACCCAGTACTTC
NA	TRBV7-9	TRBJ1-4	NA	CASSSQGPQKLFF	TGTGCCAGCAGCTCCCAGGGTCCACAAAAACTGTTTTTT
NA	TRBV10-3	TRBJ2-7	TRBD2	CARGEGSYEQYF	TGTGCTAGAGGGGAGGGCTCCTACGAGCAGTACTTC
many	TRBV6-6	TRBJ1-1	NA	CASSYSGRGAFF	TGTGCCAGCAGTTATTCGGGCAGGGGAGCTTTCTTT
NA	TRBV7-8	TRBJ2-2	NA	CASSQDAGPHYGTGELFF	TGTGCCAGCAGCCAGGACGCTGGGCCCCACTATGGCACCGGGGAGCTGTTTTTT
many	TRBV7-9	TRBJ2-5	NA	CASTGRIQETQYF	TGTGCCTCGACTGGACGGATCCAAGAGACCCAGTACTTC
few	TRBV25-1	TRBJ2-7	NA	CASSDRFNYLLQYF	TGTGCCAGCAGTGACAGGTTTAATTATCTCCTGCAGTACTTC
few	TRBV7-9	TRBJ1-5	TRBD1	CASSPRGTGSGEPQHF	TGTGCCAGCTCACCACGTGGGACAGGGTCTGGGGAGCCCCAGCATTTT
NA	TRBV10-3	TRBJ2-3	TRBD1	CAISVGTGDTQYF	TGTGCCATCAGTGTAGGGACAGGGGATACGCAGTATTTT
NA	TRBV5-1	TRBJ2-5	TRBD1	CASRDNPGGVETQYF	TGCGCCAGCAGGGACAATCCAGGGGGCGTCGAGACCCAGTACTTC
many	TRBV5-1	TRBJ1-1	NA	CASSPPDTEAFF	TGCGCCAGCAGCCCACCGGACACTGAAGCTTTCTTT
few	TRBV10-3	TRBJ2-3	TRBD2	CALGLAGVPHTQYF	TGTGCCCTAGGACTAGCGGGAGTTCCGCATACGCAGTATTTT
NA	TRBV10-3	TRBJ1-1	NA	CASSYGGDLLAFF	TGTGCCAGCAGTTACGGCGGTGACCTTCTCGCTTTCTTT
once	TRBV9	TRBJ1-1	NA	CASSLGWRGAFF	TGTGCCAGCAGCTTAGGATGGAGGGGGGCTTTCTTT
many	TRBV20-1	TRBJ2-5	TRBD2	CSARDSGRDQETQYF	TGCAGTGCTAGAGATTCGGGGAGGGATCAAGAGACCCAGTACTTC
many	TRBV7-9	TRBJ1-2	NA	CASSLVGSNDYTF	TGTGCCAGCAGCTTAGTAGGGTCGAACGACTACACCTTC
many	TRBV24-1	TRBJ1-1	NA	CATQRGWNTEAFF	TGTGCCACCCAACGCGGGTGGAACACTGAAGCTTTCTTT
NA	TRBV5-1	TRBJ2-2	NA	CASSFVTRSTGELFF	TGCGCCAGCAGCTTTGTAACTCGTTCCACCGGGGAGCTGTTTTTT
NA	TRBV20-1	TRBJ1-2	NA	CSASGVRGYTF	TGCAGTGCTAGTGGGGTTCGTGGCTACACCTTC
NA	TRBV7-8	TRBJ1-6	TRBD1	CASSLSGTGELSPLHF	TGTGCCAGCAGCTTGTCCGGGACAGGGGAACTGTCACCCCTCCACTTT
many	TRBV5-8	TRBJ2-5	TRBD2	CASSLWLAGVGETQYF	TGTGCCAGCAGCTTGTGGCTAGCGGGAGTTGGAGAGACCCAGTACTTC
NA	TRBV9	TRBJ2-3	TRBD2	CASSVGAGVGDTQYF	TGTGCCAGCAGCGTAGGTGCGGGAGTAGGAGATACGCAGTATTTT
NA	TRBV5-1	TRBJ2-1	NA	CASSQVRNEQFF	TGCGCCAGCAGCCAAGTCAGGAATGAGCAGTTCTTC